The entry below gives a single TCR beta chain sequence along with its context. It has no known antigen specificity. Within one base of it there is no much larger clone, and no base qualities were kept. The CDR3 numbers 15 residues from cysteine through phenylalanine. Only the CDR3 part of the read is kept: 45 bases, read in frame from the first base. Looking up the germline V gene yields CDR1 SGHAT and CDR2 FQNNGV. Relative to germline, V is missing 4 bases and J is missing 5 bases, with 4 bases of the junction outside any gene match. This sample was included in a study of beta chain features in type 1 diabetes (dated by TCRdb to about 2018). A note on the overall study: Mean age, gender distribution, total cell number and subset yield did not differ between patients and healthy donors. Across all samples, around 100 million sorted cells were examined, and cell number per subset correlated strongly with RNA yield. The study compared the TCRB repertoires of sorted circulating CD4+ T cell subsets in recently diagnosed type 1 diabetes patients with those in matched healthy donors. Whereas all 28 donors provided naive and central memory subsets, regulatory and stem cell-like memory subsets were isolated from just 8 patients and roughly eight healthy donors. Overall study results and their limits: At VDJ recombination sites, patients with type 1 diabetes made fewer insertions and deleted more nucleotides, a pattern implying thymic rearrangement abnormalities. Naive, central memory and regulatory TCRB repertoires appeared to be more similar among patients than among healthy donors. HLA sub-analyses involved small numbers of individuals, so any influence of HLA type on TCRB rearrangement remained unresolved. PCR may preferentially amplify shorter templates, but because patient and control samples were amplified and corrected together, any resulting skew would affect both groups equally. In all four CD4+ subsets, TCRB CDR3 length was moderately but significantly shorter in type 1 diabetes patients. Because cDNA was sequenced instead of genomic DNA, highly expressing activated cells could be over-represented, though the groups showed no difference in activation or CD3 levels.

The High Capacity cDNA Reverse Transcription Kit was used to reverse transcribe all of the isolated RNA, meaning that expressed TCRB transcripts were what got sequenced. Deep immunoSEQ sequencing was performed on naive, central memory and regulatory T cell samples, with an average of approximately 3.9 million total reads per sample. After sorted cells were lysed in RLT buffer, RNA was extracted with DNase-treated RNeasy Micro or Mini kits, with the choice depending on cell number. Each cell subset was processed separately to prevent cross-contamination, with patient and healthy donor samples processed together. The immunoSEQ multiplex PCR was used to amplify TCRB sequences from cDNA, yielding 87-bp fragments that span the CDR3 region. The amplicons were sequenced using the Illumina HiSeq platform. The original methods were these. PCR bias was corrected computationally using synthetic template baselines, and reads within Hamming distance 2 were collapsed, with unmergeable singletons discarded. Reads were aligned against IMGT to assign V, D and J genes, CDR3 length and insertions or deletions at six rearrangement sites. Within each subset, clonotype counts were normalized to sorted cell number, and only after that were true diversity and Gini coefficients computed with the tcR R package. The overlap coefficient, calculated on TCRB nucleotide sequences, was used to quantify repertoire sharing. Out-of-frame TCRB sequences from naive cells were analyzed as a proxy for the pre-selection repertoire. TCRdb took over this immuneACCESS table, retaining in-frame rearrangements with V and J assigned. Such tables are incomplete; in checked studies, under half of the missing clones stem from an unresolved V gene, and the remainder is unexplained. That table is the source of V, J and clone size, and D and trimming were worked out from the DNA. This sample lists 140,000 to 150,000 clones; less than 11% were detected once. The ten largest clones represent less than 1.5% of the sample.

Each donor gave one peripheral blood draw, approximately 120 mL on average, collected into heparinised tubes. Naive, central memory, regulatory and stem cell-like memory CD4+ T cells were sorted on a BD FACSAria II using a panel including CD45RO, CCR7, CD25, CD127, CD95 and CD27. Every sorted population had a purity above 95%. PBMCs were separated immediately by Lymphoprep density gradient centrifugation and were stained directly, without being cultured. Samples were stained and sorted in pairs, with one healthy donor and one patient per experiment, so that batch effects were minimized. The clonotype comes from a man between 18 and 35 years old in good health. The material sequenced was naive CD4+ T cells from blood. The cell subset or site tag for this specimen amounts to: true naive CD4+ T cells. The chain is assembled from TRBV11-2 and TRBJ2-5; 13 junctional bases match TRBD2. The sequenced DNA: TGTGCCAGCAGCTCGGGACTAGCGGGGAAGGAGACCCAGTACTTC. Translated, this gives CASSSGLAGKETQYF. Supplemented by the reference TRBV11-2 and TRBJ2-5 proteins around the CDR3, the complete variable domain is EAGVAQSPRYKIIEKRQSVAFWCNPISGHATLYWYQQILGQGPKLLIQFQNNGVVDDSQLPKDRFSAERLKGVDSTLKIQPAKLEDSAVYLCASSSGLAGKETQYFGPGTRLLVL.